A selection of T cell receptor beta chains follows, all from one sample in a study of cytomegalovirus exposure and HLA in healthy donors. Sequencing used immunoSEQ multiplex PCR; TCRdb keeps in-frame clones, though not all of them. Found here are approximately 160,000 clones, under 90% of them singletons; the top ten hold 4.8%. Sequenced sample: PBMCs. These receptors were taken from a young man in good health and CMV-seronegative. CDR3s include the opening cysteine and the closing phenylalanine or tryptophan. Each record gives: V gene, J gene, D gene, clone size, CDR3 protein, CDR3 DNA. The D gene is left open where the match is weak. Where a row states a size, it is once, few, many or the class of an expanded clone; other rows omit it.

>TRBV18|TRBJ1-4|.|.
CASSPPSFGDGEKLFF
TGTGCCAGCTCACCACCAAGTTTCGGGGATGGGGAAAAACTGTTTTTT
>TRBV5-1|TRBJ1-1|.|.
CASSRTSVNTEAFF
TGCGCCAGCAGCCGGACATCGGTGAACACTGAAGCTTTCTTT
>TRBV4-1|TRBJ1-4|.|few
CASTLSATATNEKLFF
TGCGCCAGCACCCTTAGCGCGACCGCAACTAATGAAAAACTGTTTTTT
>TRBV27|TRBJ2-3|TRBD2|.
CASSPRGGLGYTDTQYF
TGTGCCAGCAGTCCGCGCGGGGGACTAGGGTACACAGATACGCAGTATTTT
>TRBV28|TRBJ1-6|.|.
CASRSLRGNSPLHF
TGTGCCAGCAGATCTTTAAGGGGAAATTCACCCCTCCACTTT
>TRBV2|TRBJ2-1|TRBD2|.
CASSEAVIAGGPTDEQFF
TGTGCCAGCAGTGAAGCGGTAATAGCGGGAGGGCCAACGGATGAGCAGTTCTTC
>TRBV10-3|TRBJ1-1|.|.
CAISVQLNTEAFF
TGTGCCATCAGTGTACAGTTGAACACTGAAGCTTTCTTT
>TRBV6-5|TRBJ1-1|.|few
CASDEQGNTEAFF
TGTGCCAGCGATGAACAGGGCAACACTGAAGCTTTCTTT
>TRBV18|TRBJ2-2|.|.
CASSPSQRDIGGELFF
TGTGCCAGCTCACCATCCCAACGGGACATCGGTGGGGAGCTGTTTTTT
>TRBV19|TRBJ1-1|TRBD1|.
CASSIVGGWGTEAFF
TGTGCCAGTAGTATAGTAGGGGGCTGGGGCACTGAAGCTTTCTTT
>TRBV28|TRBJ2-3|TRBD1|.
CASRALDRVTDTQYF
TGTGCCAGCAGAGCACTCGACAGGGTTACAGATACGCAGTATTTT
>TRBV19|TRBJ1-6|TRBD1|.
CASSIIFPDRGGSPLHF
TGTGCCAGTAGTATAATATTTCCGGACAGGGGTGGTTCACCCCTCCACTTT
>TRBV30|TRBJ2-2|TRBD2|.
CAWTSGVLTNTGELFF
TGTGCCTGGACCAGCGGGGTCTTAACGAACACCGGGGAGCTGTTTTTT
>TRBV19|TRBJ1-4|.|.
CASSLIAGENEKLFF
TGTGCCAGTAGTTTAATAGCGGGGGAAAATGAAAAACTGTTTTTT
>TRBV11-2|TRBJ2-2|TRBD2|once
CASSSPAGGPTGELFF
TGTGCCAGCAGCTCTCCGGCGGGAGGGCCGACCGGGGAGCTGTTTTTT
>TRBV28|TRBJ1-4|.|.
CASREDSPNEKLFF
TGTGCCAGCAGGGAAGACAGTCCTAATGAAAAACTGTTTTTT
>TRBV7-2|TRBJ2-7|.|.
CASSWDTHEQYF
TGTGCCAGCAGCTGGGACACTCACGAGCAGTACTTC
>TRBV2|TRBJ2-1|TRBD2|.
CASKREYSYNEQFF
TGTGCCAGCAAGCGGGAGTATTCCTACAATGAGCAGTTCTTC
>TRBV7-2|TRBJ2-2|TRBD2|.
CASSFPKLAFYTGELFF
TGTGCCAGCAGCTTCCCAAAACTAGCGTTCTACACCGGGGAGCTGTTTTTT
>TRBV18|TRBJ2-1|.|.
CASSPMGGIHNEQFF
TGTGCCAGCTCACCAATGGGGGGAATCCACAATGAGCAGTTCTTC
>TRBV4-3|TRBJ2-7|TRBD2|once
CASSQVLAGGAHEQYF
TGCGCCAGCAGCCAAGTACTAGCGGGAGGGGCCCACGAGCAGTACTTC
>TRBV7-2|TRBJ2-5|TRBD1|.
CASSRDRGAETQYF
TGTGCCAGCAGCCGGGACAGGGGGGCGGAGACCCAGTACTTC
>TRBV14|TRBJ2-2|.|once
CASRESGTGELFF
TGTGCCAGCAGAGAAAGCGGCACCGGGGAGCTGTTTTTT
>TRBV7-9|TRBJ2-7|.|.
CASSQTGTKRSSYEQYF
TGTGCCAGCAGTCAAACCGGGACAAAGAGAAGCTCCTACGAGCAGTACTTC
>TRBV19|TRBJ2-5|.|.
CASSSQAKTQYF
TGTGCCAGTAGTAGTCAGGCGAAGACCCAGTACTTC
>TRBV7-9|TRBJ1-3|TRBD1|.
CASSFTGASSGNTIYF
TGTGCCAGCAGTTTTACAGGGGCTAGCTCTGGAAACACCATATATTTT
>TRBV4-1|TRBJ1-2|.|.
CASSAESYGYTF
TGCGCCAGCAGCGCTGAGAGCTATGGCTACACCTTC
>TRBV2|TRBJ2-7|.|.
CASRDYAAYEQYF
TGTGCCAGCAGAGACTATGCTGCCTACGAGCAGTACTTC
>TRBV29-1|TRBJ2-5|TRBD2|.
CSSSGGVQETQYF
TGCAGCTCTAGCGGCGGGGTCCAAGAGACCCAGTACTTC
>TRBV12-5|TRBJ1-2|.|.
CASGLGGGGGRPPLYGYTF
TGTGCTAGTGGTTTGGGGGGAGGGGGGGGCAGACCGCCCTTGTATGGCTACACCTTC
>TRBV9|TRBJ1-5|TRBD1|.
CASSVGDSHNQPQHF
TGTGCCAGCAGCGTGGGGGACAGCCACAATCAGCCCCAGCATTTT
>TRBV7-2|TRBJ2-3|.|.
CASSFKISGTDTQYF
TGTGCCAGCAGCTTTAAGATCTCGGGCACAGATACGCAGTATTTT
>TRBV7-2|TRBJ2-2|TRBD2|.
CASSLPSGYTGELFF
TGTGCCAGCAGCTTACCTAGCGGTTACACCGGGGAGCTGTTTTTT
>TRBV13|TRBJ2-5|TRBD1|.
CASSGTVQETQYF
TGTGCCAGCAGCGGGACAGTTCAAGAGACCCAGTACTTC
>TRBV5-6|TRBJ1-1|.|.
CASSFPRRDTEAFF
TGTGCCAGCAGCTTCCCCAGGCGAGACACTGAAGCTTTCTTT
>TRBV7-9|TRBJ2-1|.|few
CASSFSVYNEQFF
TGTGCCAGCAGCTTCAGCGTATACAATGAGCAGTTCTTC
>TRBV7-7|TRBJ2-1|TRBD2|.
CASSSRTREGEQFF
TGTGCTAGCAGCTCCAGGACTAGAGAAGGAGAGCAGTTCTTC
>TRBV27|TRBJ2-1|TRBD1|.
CASSLRDRYNEQFF
TGTGCCAGCAGTCTCCGGGACAGGTACAATGAGCAGTTCTTC
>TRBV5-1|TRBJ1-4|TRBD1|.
CASSLRQGEKLFF
TGCGCCAGCAGCCTGAGACAGGGGGAAAAACTGTTTTTT
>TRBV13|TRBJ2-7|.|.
CASSLGQGTSYEQYF
TGTGCCAGCAGCTTGGGCCAGGGGACGTCGTACGAGCAGTACTTC
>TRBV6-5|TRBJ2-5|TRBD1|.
CASSYIWTGGETQYF
TGTGCCAGCAGTTACATCTGGACAGGGGGCGAGACCCAGTACTTC
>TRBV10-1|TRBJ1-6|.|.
CASSLGQSGPLHF
TGCGCCAGCTCCCTTGGACAGAGTGGTCCCCTCCACTTT
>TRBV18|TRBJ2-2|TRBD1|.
CASSPQGAKNTGELFF
TGTGCCAGCTCACCGCAGGGGGCGAAGAACACCGGGGAGCTGTTTTTT
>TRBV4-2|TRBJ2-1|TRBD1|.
CASSLRQGSYNEQFF
TGTGCCAGCAGCCTACGACAGGGTTCGTACAATGAGCAGTTCTTC
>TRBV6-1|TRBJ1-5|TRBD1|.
CASKGTGRNQPQHF
TGTGCCAGCAAAGGGACAGGACGCAATCAGCCCCAGCATTTT
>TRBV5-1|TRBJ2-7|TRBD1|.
CASRNRDRGYEQYF
TGCGCCAGCAGAAACCGGGACAGGGGCTACGAGCAGTACTTC
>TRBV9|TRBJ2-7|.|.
CASSVAGAAYEQYF
TGTGCCAGCAGCGTAGCAGGGGCCGCATACGAGCAGTACTTC
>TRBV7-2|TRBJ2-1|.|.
CASSWEGGSYNEQFF
TGTGCCAGCAGCTGGGAGGGGGGCTCCTACAATGAGCAGTTCTTC
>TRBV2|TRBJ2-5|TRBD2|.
CASSRTREETQYF
TGTGCCAGCAGTCGGACTAGAGAGGAGACCCAGTACTTC